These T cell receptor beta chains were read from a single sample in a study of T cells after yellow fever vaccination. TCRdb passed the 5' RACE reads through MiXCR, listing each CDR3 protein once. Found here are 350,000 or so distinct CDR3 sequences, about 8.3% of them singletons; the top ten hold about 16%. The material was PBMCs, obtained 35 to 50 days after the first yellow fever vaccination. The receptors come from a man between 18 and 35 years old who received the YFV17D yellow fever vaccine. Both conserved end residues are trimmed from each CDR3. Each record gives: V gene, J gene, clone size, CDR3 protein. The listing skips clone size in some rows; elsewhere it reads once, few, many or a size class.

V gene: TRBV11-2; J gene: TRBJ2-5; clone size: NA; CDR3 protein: ASSPYPGSSGGAKETQY
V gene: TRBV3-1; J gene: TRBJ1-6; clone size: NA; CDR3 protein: ASSQGRLGLRNSPLH
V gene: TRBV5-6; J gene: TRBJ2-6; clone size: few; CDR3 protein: ASSLLDSGANVLT
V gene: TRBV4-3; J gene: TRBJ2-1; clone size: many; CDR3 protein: ASSQPSGGRNEQF
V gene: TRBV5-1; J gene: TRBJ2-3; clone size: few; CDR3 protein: ASSLDRTPDTQY
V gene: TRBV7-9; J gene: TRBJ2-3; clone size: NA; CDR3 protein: AGNQGRGNTDTQY
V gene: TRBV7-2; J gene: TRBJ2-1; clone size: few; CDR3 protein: ASSISSGGATYNEQF
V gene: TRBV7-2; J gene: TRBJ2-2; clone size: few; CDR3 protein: ASTRVGVRLNTGELF
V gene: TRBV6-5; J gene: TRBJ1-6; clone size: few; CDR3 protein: ASSFGTGDSPLH
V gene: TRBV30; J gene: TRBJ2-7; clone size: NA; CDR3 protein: AWSRQISEQY
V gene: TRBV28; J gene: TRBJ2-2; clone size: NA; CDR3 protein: ASSFDERDSETGELF
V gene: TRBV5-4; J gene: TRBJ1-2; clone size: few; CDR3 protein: ASSFQYGDYT
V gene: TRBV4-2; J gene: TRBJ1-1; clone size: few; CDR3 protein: ASSQVVTEAF
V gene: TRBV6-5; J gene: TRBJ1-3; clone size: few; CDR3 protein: ASSFLTQGQSPGNTIY
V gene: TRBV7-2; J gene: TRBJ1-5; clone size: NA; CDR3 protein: ASSSQGRQPQH
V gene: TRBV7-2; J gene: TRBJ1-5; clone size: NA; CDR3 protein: ASSRDRGGQPQH
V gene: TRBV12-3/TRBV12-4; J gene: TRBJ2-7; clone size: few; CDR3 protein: ASSFGPSYEQY
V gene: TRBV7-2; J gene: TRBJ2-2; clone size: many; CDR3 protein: ASSIATGDTGELF
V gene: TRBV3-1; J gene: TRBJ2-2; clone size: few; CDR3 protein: ASSGDIFTGELF
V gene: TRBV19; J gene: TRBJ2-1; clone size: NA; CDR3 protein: ASSEGGGSFNEQF
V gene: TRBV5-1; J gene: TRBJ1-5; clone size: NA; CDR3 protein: ASSLSGGLNQPQH
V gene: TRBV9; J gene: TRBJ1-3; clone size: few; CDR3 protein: ASSVESTDTIY
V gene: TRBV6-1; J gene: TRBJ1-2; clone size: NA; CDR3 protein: ASGTIRHYGYT
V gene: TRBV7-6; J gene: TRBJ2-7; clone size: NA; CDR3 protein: ASSLGGADEQY
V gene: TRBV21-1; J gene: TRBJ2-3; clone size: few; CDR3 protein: ARPRAGTAITDTQY
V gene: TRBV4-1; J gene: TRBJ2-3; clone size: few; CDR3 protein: ASSQRGGGVADTQY
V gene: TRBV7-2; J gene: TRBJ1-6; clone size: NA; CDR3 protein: ASSLRAEDSPLH
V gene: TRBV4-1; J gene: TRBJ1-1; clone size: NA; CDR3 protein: ASSQAENEAF
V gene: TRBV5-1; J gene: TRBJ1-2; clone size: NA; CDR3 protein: ASTAGVTRDYGYT
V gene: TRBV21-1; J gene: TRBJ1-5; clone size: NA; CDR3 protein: ASSKAEDRSHSNQPQH
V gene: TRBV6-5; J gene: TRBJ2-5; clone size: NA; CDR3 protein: ASSYRWGETQY
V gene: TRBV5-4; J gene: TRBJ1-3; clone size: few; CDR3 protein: ASSLEPVVAGNTIY
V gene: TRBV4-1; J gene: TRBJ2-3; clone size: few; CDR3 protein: ASSQESVHWDTQY
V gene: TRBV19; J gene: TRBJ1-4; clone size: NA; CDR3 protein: ASLDRGNNEKLF
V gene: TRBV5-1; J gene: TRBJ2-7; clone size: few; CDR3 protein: ASSLGFRYEQY
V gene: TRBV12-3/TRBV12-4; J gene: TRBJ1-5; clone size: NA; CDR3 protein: ASSSGGTGSNQPQH
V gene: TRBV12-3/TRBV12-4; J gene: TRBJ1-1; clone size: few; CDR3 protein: ASSLSHMNTEAF
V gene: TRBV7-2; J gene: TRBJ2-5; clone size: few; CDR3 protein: ASSSRGGRLETQY
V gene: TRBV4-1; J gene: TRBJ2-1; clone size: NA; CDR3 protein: ASSQKLGLGKPYNEQF
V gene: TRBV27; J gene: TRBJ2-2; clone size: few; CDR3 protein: ASSRGLAGGGTGELF
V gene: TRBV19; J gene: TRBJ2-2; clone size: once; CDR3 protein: ASSILQGGELF
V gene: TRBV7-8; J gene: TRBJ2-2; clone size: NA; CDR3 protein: ASSLIGDGTGELF
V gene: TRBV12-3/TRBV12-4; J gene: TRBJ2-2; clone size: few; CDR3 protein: ASSVSVGSGELF
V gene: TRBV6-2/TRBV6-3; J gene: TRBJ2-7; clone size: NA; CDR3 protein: ASRPSFSYEQY
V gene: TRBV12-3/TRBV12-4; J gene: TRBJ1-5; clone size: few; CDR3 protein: ASSFPILGDRVSNQPQH